One sample yielded the 13 T cell receptor beta chains listed below, sequenced in a study of regulatory T cells in long-lasting Graves disease (dated by TCRdb to the early 2020s). Libraries came from multiplex PCR. These reads were obtained on an Illumina HiSeq 4000. CDR3 regions were amplified by Arm-PCR with iRepertoire HTBI primers to construct TCR beta libraries. The public reads were reprocessed in TCRdb via fastp at Q25 and MiXCR, keeping in-frame beta chains. Each record represents a unique CDR3 protein, reported with the most common genes and DNA among its rows. The sample table holds 400,000 to 500,000 distinct CDR3 sequences, of which less than 20% were seen once. The ten largest clonotypes hold roughly a tenth of the sample. Interpreted using the paper, the time point label stands for: newly diagnosed GD, antithyroid drugs for less than 3 months. For both TCR sequencing and RNA sequencing, RNA was extracted from PBMCs in TRIzol.

The sample also formed part of further work on T cells in Graves' hyperthyroidism and ophthalmopathy.

This specimen consisted of peripheral blood mononuclear cells (PBMCs), obtained at new diagnosis, from a patient treated with antithyroid drugs. Every receptor here comes from a woman aged 25 to 45 with Graves disease. Donor details come from another sample of the same person, matched by shared clones.

This clonotype was observed many times. The V call is TRBV5-1, the J call TRBJ2-1; tentatively, D is TRBD2 (6 bases). The germline V gene encodes CDR1 SGHRS and CDR2 YFSETQ. This CDR3 has 20 residues. The V end lost 2 bases, the J end lost 0 bases, and 24 bases lay between the germline ends. CDR3 sequence reads: CASSLNPGLRSASSYNEQFF. The CDR3 nucleotides read TGCGCCAGCAGCTTAAACCCGGGACTTAGGTCGGCTAGCTCCTACAATGAGCAGTTCTTC.

This clonotype was observed at least ten times. The chain carries TRBV18 and TRBJ2-7; D may be TRBD1 (5 bases). V lost 3 bases, J lost 4 bases, and 19 bases lay in between. CDR1 and CDR2 (germline): KGHSH, LQKENI. The CDR3 is 16 residues long. The CDR3: CASSPLGARGTYEQYF. The CDR3 nucleotides are TGTGCCAGCTCACCCCTTGGGGCAAGGGGTACGTACGAGCAGTACTTC.

The sample holds a few counts of this clonotype. CDR3 nucleotides: TGTGCCAGCAGTGTGGGTAAGGCAGGCGGCCGACCCCAGCATTTT. It is translated as CASSVGKAGGRPQHF. The genes are TRBV2 and TRBJ1-5; D is uncertain. Trimming stripped 4 bases from V and 10 bases from J, with 20 bases between. The germline gives CDR1 SNHLY, CDR2 FYNNEI. CDR3 length: 15 residues.

This clonotype was seen at least ten times. The rearrangement joins TRBV18 to TRBJ2-1; TRBD2 agrees at 11 bases. This CDR3 region has 16 residues. V lost 0 bases to trimming and J lost 6 bases; unmatched junction nucleotides: 4. Germline V gives CDR1 KGHSH, CDR2 LQKENI. DNA for the CDR3: TGTGCCAGCTCACCACCGATGGGACTAGCGGCCAATGAGCAGTTCTTC. Protein product: CASSPPMGLAANEQFF.

The chain has TRBV11-2 and TRBJ2-1, with 13 bases that match TRBD2. Germline CDR1 SGHAT, CDR2 FQNNGV. The CDR3 contains 16 residues. Losses at the gene ends were 7 bases for V and 9 bases for J; bases not matched to a gene: 12. This CDR3 is CASTSITSGRAGEQFF. The CDR3 DNA reads as TGTGCCAGCACCTCAATCACTAGCGGGAGGGCCGGTGAGCAGTTCTTC.

The chain recombines TRBV7-9 with TRBJ1-6; 8 bases match TRBD1. V was clipped by 5 bases and J by 2 bases; unmatched bases: 2. Germline loops: CDR1 SEHNR, CDR2 FQNEAQ (reference sequence). The CDR3 is 15 residues long. The CDR3 nucleotides are TGTGCCAGCAGCGAACAGGGGGCCTATAATTCACCCCTCCACTTT. Protein sequence: CASSEQGAYNSPLHF.

This clonotype was observed at least ten times. The gene calls are TRBV28 and TRBJ2-5; 7 bases match TRBD2. The trim removed 3 bases at V and 0 bases at J, leaving 4 bases unmatched. The germline V gene has CDR1 MDHEN and CDR2 SYDVKM. CDR3 length: 15 amino acids. The CDR3 nucleotides read TGTGCCAGCAGTTTCGAACTAGCGAACCAAGAGACCCAGTACTTC. The encoded protein is CASSFELANQETQYF.

This clonotype was counted many times. This chain links TRBV24-1 with TRBJ1-5, with a tentative D call TRBD1 (6 bases). Per the germline V gene, CDR1 is KGHDR and CDR2 is SFDVKD. V lost 9 bases to trimming and J lost 3 bases, with 11 bases between them. The CDR3 is made up of 13 amino acids. As DNA, the CDR3 is TGTGCCACCTCCCGGGACAACAATCAGCCCCAGCATTTT. Encoded protein: CATSRDNNQPQHF.

This clonotype was detected a few times. The CDR3 region is CASSVEGPSPLHF. CDR3 bases: TGTGCCAGCAGCGTAGAGGGGCCTTCACCCCTCCACTTT. The chain couples TRBV9 to TRBJ1-6; D possibly corresponds to TRBD1 (5 bases). V gave up 0 bases and J gave up 9 bases, with 7 bases separating them. This CDR3 contains 13 residues. Per germline, CDR1 SGDLS and CDR2 YYNGEE.

This clonotype has a count of ten or more. The rearrangement uses TRBV11-2 and TRBJ2-1; 8 nucleotides align to TRBD2. V lost 4 bases and J lost 4; bases outside the gene matches: 15. The CDR3 is 18 residues long. Looked up from germline, CDR1 is SGHAT and CDR2 is FQNNGV. CDR3 nucleotide sequence: TGTGCCAGCAGCTGGCCACGGCTTAGCGGGATCCATTACAATGAGCAGTTCTTC. Translating it yields CASSWPRLSGIHYNEQFF.

Ten or more counts support this clonotype. The DNA for the CDR3 is TGTGCCAGCAGTTTGCCCCCTCTTGAAGCTTTCTTT. Residues: CASSLPPLEAFF. This chain joins TRBV12-3 or TRBV12-4 and TRBJ1-1, with D unresolved. V dropped 3 bases and J dropped 7 bases, with 9 bases sitting between them. The CDR3 has 12 amino acids.

This clonotype was seen a few times. This sequence joins TRBV3-1 and TRBJ2-1; D remains unclear. The CDR3 runs 14 residues. Trimming removed 1 base from V and 4 bases from J, with 8 bases in between. The germline V gene encodes CDR1 LGHDT and CDR2 YNNKEL (reference sequence). CDR3 DNA sequence: TGTGCCAGCAGCCAAGTGAGGTGGTACAATGAGCAGTTCTTC. As protein: CASSQVRWYNEQFF.

The rearrangement joins TRBV18 to TRBJ2-7, with TRBD2 matching 12 bases. The V gene's germline CDR1 is KGHSH and CDR2 LQKENI. The CDR3 is 14 amino acids. V trimming: 2 bases; J trimming: 6 bases; junction bases outside the gene matches: 2. CDR3 amino acids: CASSPGTSGFEQYF. The CDR3 DNA sequence: TGTGCCAGCTCACCAGGGACTAGCGGGTTCGAGCAGTACTTC.